The table lists the clone carrying this T cell receptor beta chain with a few counts. Its antigen is currently unknown. One entry per CDR3 protein results from TCRdb running MiXCR on the reads. Altogether 380,000 or so distinct CDR3 sequences are present, just under 35% being singletons, with the ten largest covering roughly 14%. This sample is drawn from a study of T cell repertoires in cytomegalovirus infection. Sequenced material: cultured PBMCs, taken from culture after CMV antigen stimulation. The receptor comes from a human donor in good health (CMV status not recorded). Some clones in this sample may be carry-over from other donors' samples.

The CDR3 here is CASSSSLYEETQYF. The CDR3 nucleotides read TGTGCCAGCAGCTCCTCTTTATACGAAGAGACCCAGTACTTC. The V and J genes are TRBV7-2 and TRBJ2-5; D is ambiguous. V was pared by 4 bases and J by 3 bases, with 12 bases between. The CDR3 is 14 amino acids. Germline CDR1 and CDR2: SGHTA and FQGNSA.